This paragraph covers one TCR beta chain sequence. This specimen comes from a study of T cell clones after liver transplantation. Measured with immunoSEQ multiplex PCR; TCRdb has only the in-frame clones, and not every one. The sample has about 60,000 clones, 60% to 80% seen once. Sequencing used CD4+ T cells from blood, obtained before liver transplant. The TCR sequence derives from a human donor who received a liver transplant.

The CDR3 here is CASSDGQGSGYTF. The CDR3 region has the DNA TGTGCCAGCAGCGATGGACAGGGGAGTGGCTACACCTTC. V is TRBV2 and J is TRBJ1-2; 9 bases agree with TRBD1. The CDR3 extends over 13 amino acids. Germline V lookup: CDR1 SNHLY, CDR2 FYNNEI. Unmatched junction bases numbered 6, after V lost 6 bases and J lost 7 bases.